A single sample is the source of the 19 T cell receptor beta chains below, sequenced in a study of T cells in Graves' hyperthyroidism and ophthalmopathy (dated by TCRdb to the late 2010s). To prepare the library, multiplex PCR was applied. Data came from an Illumina HiSeq 2000. TCR beta CDR3 regions were amplified from RNA transcripts. For the first round of RT-PCR on the TCR CDR3, the HTBI primer set was used together with the Qiagen OneStep RT-PCR kit. The public reads were reanalyzed by TCRdb: fastp trimming at Q25, MiXCR alignment, in-frame beta chains only. Every entry covers one CDR3 protein and lists the most common genes and DNA from its rows. The sample records 650,000 to 850,000 distinct CDR3 sequences, over 15% of which are singletons. The leading ten clones occupy approximately 15% of the sample. The sequenced sample was blood. The origin of the receptors is a woman aged 45-59 years with Graves' hyperthyroidism that later progressed to Graves' ophthalmopathy.

This clonotype appeared many times. V and J are TRBV5-1 and TRBJ1-2, with D possibly matching TRBD1 (5 bases). Germline V gene lookup returns CDR1 SGHRS and CDR2 YFSETQ. V lost 0 bases, J lost 6 bases, and 21 bases lay in between. The CDR3 is made up of 17 amino acids. DNA for the CDR3: TGCGCCAGCAGCTTGGATTCCGGGACGTTCTTGGGGAATGGCTACACCTTC. Translating gives CASSLDSGTFLGNGYTF.

The table lists this clonotype with a few counts. This chain connects TRBV4-1 to TRBJ2-7, with TRBD1 matching 11 bases. Germline V gives CDR1 MGHRA, CDR2 YSYEKL. Trimming took 3 bases from V and 7 from J; bases not matched to a gene: 5. The CDR3 is 14 amino acids. CDR3 DNA sequence: TGCGCCAGCAGCCAGCGGACAGGGGGCAAGGAGCAGTACTTC. It specifies CASSQRTGGKEQYF.

The chain uses TRBV12-3 or TRBV12-4 and TRBJ2-7, with 7 nucleotides matching TRBD1. The V and J ends lost 7 bases and 0 bases, in that order; junction bases with no gene match: 6. The CDR3 totals 14 residues. The CDR3 bases are TGTGCCAGCACCAAAAACAGGGGCTCCTACGAGCAGTACTTC. Translating it yields CASTKNRGSYEQYF.

On this clonotype: This may arise from a read error, as a much more abundant clone is one base away. The chain links TRBV7-3 to TRBJ2-5; D remains unclear. The CDR3 totals 14 residues. Germline CDR1 SGHTA, CDR2 FQGTGA. In nucleotides, the CDR3 is TGTGCCAGCAGCCCAACGGCAAATCAAGAGATCCAGTACTTC. This codes for CASSPTANQEIQYF.

This chain connects TRBV7-6 to TRBJ2-2; no clear D gene. The CDR3 runs 13 residues. From germline, CDR1 is SGHVS and CDR2 FNYEAQ. Trimming pared 0 bases from V and 5 bases from J, leaving 4 bases between. The CDR3 loop reads CASSLAWTGELFF. CDR3 in DNA: TGTGCCAGCAGCTTAGCTTGGACCGGGGAGCTGTTTTTT.

This clonotype has a handful of counts. As DNA, the CDR3 is TGTGCCAGCCGGGGTTTCTCAATTCCAGATACGCAGTATTTT. Its translation: CASRGFSIPDTQYF. The V call is TRBV12-3 or TRBV12-4, the J call TRBJ2-3, with D possibly being TRBD2 (5 bases). The CDR3 is 14 amino acids. The germline V and J ends were trimmed by 8 bases and 4 bases, with 16 bases remaining between them.

In this sample, this clonotype turned up a few times. The V and J genes are TRBV15 and TRBJ2-1; 7 bases map to TRBD1. This CDR3 spans 16 amino acids. Germline CDR1 reads LNHNV; CDR2 reads YYDKDF (reference sequence). The V gene end was trimmed by 3 bases and the J gene end by 1 base; junction bases not matched to a gene: 6. CDR3 in amino acids: CATSRRQGNSYNEQFF. The DNA for the CDR3 is TGTGCCACCAGCAGGCGACAGGGAAATTCCTACAATGAGCAGTTCTTC.

This clonotype was counted ten times or more. The chain combines TRBV2 with TRBJ2-2; perhaps TRBD2 as D (5 bases). This CDR3 is built from 13 residues. Germline CDR1 and CDR2: SNHLY and FYNNEI. V was shortened by 6 bases and J by 1 base, with 6 bases between the two germline ends. The CDR3 reads CASRRGNTGELFF. CDR3 DNA: TGTGCCAGCAGACGGGGGAACACCGGGGAGCTGTTTTTT.

Only a few counts were recorded for this clonotype. This rearrangement joins TRBV6-5 to TRBJ1-5, with a tentative D call TRBD1 (6 bases). V lost 2 bases to trimming and J lost 6 bases, with 14 bases between them. The CDR3 loop spans 15 amino acids. The germline CDR1 and CDR2 sequences are MNHEY and SVGAGI. The CDR3 reads CASSYGGAQGQPQHF. Written as DNA, the CDR3 is TGTGCCAGCAGTTACGGGGGGGCGCAGGGTCAGCCCCAGCATTTT.

This clonotype was observed a handful of times. This sequence joins TRBV10-3 and TRBJ2-5; 8 nucleotides align to TRBD2. Germline V gives CDR1 ENHRY, CDR2 SYGVKD. Unmatched junction bases numbered 2, after V lost 3 bases and J lost 5 bases. The CDR3 has 13 amino acids. The CDR3 reads CAISEAGVETQYF. CDR3 DNA sequence: TGTGCCATCAGTGAAGCGGGGGTGGAGACCCAGTACTTC.

As concerns this clonotype: Given a much more abundant clone one base away, this may be a read error. The genes are TRBV5-1 and TRBJ1-1; TRBD1 is a possible D gene (6 bases). Trimming shortened V by 4 bases and J by 5 bases, and 15 bases separated the two germline ends. The CDR3 consists of 14 residues. CDR1 is SGHRS, CDR2 YFSETQ, per germline. The CDR3 DNA reads TGCGCCAGCAGCGAGGAAAGGGGGAGGACTGAAGCTTTCTTT. Amino acid sequence: CASSEERGRTEAFF.

On this clonotype: A junction end diverges from the germline sequence, so it may reflect a read error. The rearrangement uses TRBV10-3 and TRBJ2-7, with D maybe TRBD1 (6 bases). This CDR3 spans 14 amino acids. Germline lookup yields CDR1 ENHRY and CDR2 SYGVKD. This CDR3 is CAISGWTDAYEQSF. The CDR3, as DNA: TGTGCCATCAGTGGTTGGACAGACGCCTACGAGCAGTCCTTC.

V gene TRBV7-9 combines with J gene TRBJ2-4; TRBD1 matches at 7 bases. Losses at the gene ends were 4 bases for V and 5 bases for J; bases not matched to a gene: 14. CDR1 and CDR2 (germline): SEHNR, FQNEAQ (reference sequence). This CDR3 is built from 17 residues. The CDR3 nucleotides read TGTGCCAGCAGCTCCCCCCTAAGAGACAGGGCCGAAAACATTCAGTACTTC. The encoded protein is CASSSPLRDRAENIQYF. Filled out from reference TRBV7-9 and TRBJ2-4, the complete variable domain reads DTGVSQNPRHKITKRGQNVTFRCDPISEHNRLYWYRQTLGQGPEFLTYFQNEAQLEKSRLLSDRFSAERPKGSFSTLEIQRTEQGDSAMYLCASSSPLRDRAENIQYFGAGTRLSVL.

This clonotype showed up just a few times. The chain links TRBV10-3 to TRBJ1-1, with unresolved D. Trimming removed 0 bases at V and 5 bases at J, with 13 bases between. Germline assignment: CDR1 ENHRY and CDR2 SYGVKD. This CDR3 is built from 15 residues. CDR3 amino acids: CAISESHVITTEAFF. In nucleotides, the CDR3 is TGTGCCATCAGTGAGTCTCATGTCATTACGACTGAAGCTTTCTTT.

Worth noting for this clonotype: A single base separates this from a much larger clone, so it may be a read error. The chain couples TRBV3-1 to TRBJ2-1; the match to TRBD2 covers 9 bases. Germline values: CDR1 LGHDT, CDR2 YNNKEL (reference sequence). The CDR3 is 15 amino acids. The V gene end was trimmed by 3 bases and the J gene end by 14 bases; junction bases not matched to a gene: 14. This CDR3 is CASSQTRTSEAWKFF. CDR3 DNA sequence: TGTGCCAGCAGCCAGACTCGGACTAGCGAGGCCTGGAAGTTCTTC.

This clonotype was seen more than once but under ten times. The chain employs TRBV5-5 and TRBJ1-6, with 8 bases matching TRBD1. The CDR3 has 16 amino acids. Germline lookup yields CDR1 SGHKS and CDR2 YYEKEE (reference sequence). Trimming took 4 bases from V and 3 from J; bases not matched to a gene: 6. As DNA, the CDR3 is TGTGCCAGCAGCCGAAACACAGGGGGCTATAATTCACCCCTCCACTTT. Translation gives CASSRNTGGYNSPLHF.

The rearrangement uses TRBV6-1 and TRBJ1-5, with D possibly being TRBD1 (5 bases). Deletions cut 5 bases from V and 9 bases from J, with 17 bases between. The CDR3 extends over 14 amino acids. In germline, CDR1 is MNHNS, CDR2 SASEGT. The CDR3 DNA is TGTGCCAGCAGTCCCGGGGGTGCCCTGGGGCCCCAGCATTTT. Encoded protein: CASSPGGALGPQHF.

V is TRBV20-1 and J is TRBJ1-2, with TRBD1 identical over 8 bases. Losses at the gene ends were 6 bases for V and 7 bases for J; bases not matched to a gene: 10. The CDR3 spans 13 residues. The germline V gene encodes CDR1 DFQATT and CDR2 SNEGSKA (reference sequence). The CDR3 sequence: CSARTGQAVGYTF. DNA of the CDR3: TGCAGTGCACGAACGGGACAGGCGGTTGGCTACACCTTC.

This clonotype appeared many times. The chain combines TRBV6-2 or TRBV6-3 with TRBJ1-1, with TRBD1 identical over 10 bases. The length of the CDR3 is 15 residues. Trimming removed 6 bases from V and 1 base from J; junction bases left unmatched: 5. The V gene's germline CDR1 is MNHEY and CDR2 SVGEGT. Written as DNA, the CDR3 is TGTGCCAGCAGCCTGGACAGGGGGACGAACACTGAAGCTTTCTTT. Its protein product is CASSLDRGTNTEAFF.